These 10 T cell receptor beta chains were all obtained from the same sample, sequenced in a study of cytomegalovirus exposure and HLA in healthy donors. Primers: 60 Vbeta forward and 13 Jbeta reverse. TCRdb's copy holds only in-frame clones and misses some; the assay was immunoSEQ multiplex PCR. The data contain 100,000 to 150,000 clones, approximately 74% of them singletons. Sequenced input: PBMCs. The receptors were sampled from a male donor in good health and CMV-seronegative.

The table lists this clone with a few counts. The rearrangement joins TRBV6-6 to TRBJ2-3; D is perhaps TRBD1 (6 bases). Germline CDR1 is MNHNY and CDR2 is SVGAGI (reference sequence). The V and J ends lost 0 bases and 9 bases respectively, with 19 bases between them. The CDR3 is 16 residues long. The CDR3 sequence is CASSYSSQGPPATQYF. CDR3 DNA: TGTGCCAGCAGTTACTCATCCCAGGGGCCCCCCGCGACGCAGTATTTT.

DNA for the CDR3: TGTGCCAGCAGTCCTTTCGAGGGCCCCTACGAGCAGTACTTC. Encoded protein: CASSPFEGPYEQYF. V gene TRBV5-5 combines with J gene TRBJ2-7, with D tentatively TRBD2 (5 bases). Between the trimmed V and J ends, which lost 5 bases and 2 bases, there was a span of 14 bases. The CDR3 spans 14 residues. Germline values: CDR1 SGHKS, CDR2 YYEKEE (reference sequence).

CDR3 nucleotide sequence: TGCGCCAGCAGCCCCATCGCGGGAGGGGAGACCCAGTACTTC. Residues: CASSPIAGGETQYF. This chain joins TRBV4-1 and TRBJ2-5, with TRBD2 matching 9 bases. Germline assignment: CDR1 MGHRA and CDR2 YSYEKL. This CDR3 has 14 amino acids. V lost 4 bases and J lost 5; bases outside the gene matches: 5.

The V call is TRBV19, the J call TRBJ2-7; 11 bases are a match to TRBD1. CDR1 is LNHDA and CDR2 is SQIVND in the germline V gene (reference sequence). CDR3 length equals 14 residues. Trimming took 5 bases from V and 5 from J; bases not matched to a gene: 5. The CDR3 nucleotides are TGTGCCAGTAGTTCAGGGACAGGGGGTAACGAGCAGTACTTC. Its protein is CASSSGTGGNEQYF.

This chain connects TRBV7-8 to TRBJ1-1; D is ambiguous. The germline CDR1 and CDR2 sequences are SGHVS and FQNEAQ. Trimming stripped 3 bases from V and 2 bases from J, with 7 bases between. There are 13 residues in the CDR3. The CDR3: CASSLADNTEAFF. CDR3 DNA sequence: TGTGCCAGCAGCTTGGCCGATAACACTGAAGCTTTCTTT.

The rearrangement uses TRBV28 and TRBJ1-4, with D possibly matching TRBD1 (6 bases). CDR1 is MDHEN and CDR2 is SYDVKM in the germline V gene. This CDR3 is built from 17 residues. V was shortened by 3 bases and J by 10 bases, with 24 bases between the two germline ends. CDR3 bases: TGTGCCAGCAGTTTCTCCGGACAGATGGTTGGGTCAGTAAAACTGTTTTTT. Its translation: CASSFSGQMVGSVKLFF.

The chain has TRBV9 and TRBJ2-1, with D perhaps matching TRBD2 (5 bases). CDR3 length equals 15 residues. V was cut by 4 bases and J by 3 bases, with 14 bases left in between. Germline CDR1 reads SGDLS; CDR2 reads YYNGEE. The CDR3 coding sequence is TGTGCCAGCAGCACCACGAGGGCCCACTACAATGAGCAGTTCTTC. Translation: CASSTTRAHYNEQFF.

This clone was picked up a small number of times. The rearrangement joins TRBV6-6 to TRBJ2-7; 8 nucleotides agree with TRBD2. Germline CDR1 and CDR2: MNHNY and SVGAGI (reference sequence). This CDR3 has 15 residues. V dropped 5 bases and J dropped 0; count of bases not matched to a gene: 6. The CDR3 DNA reads TGTGCCAGCAGTCCCCTCCGGGAGGGCTCCTACGAGCAGTACTTC. This encodes CASSPLREGSYEQYF.

This chain links TRBV9 with TRBJ2-3; 7 bases line up with TRBD1. The CDR3 consists of 15 residues. Germline trimming cut 4 bases from V and 1 base from J; bases unmatched to any gene: 6. Germline values: CDR1 SGDLS, CDR2 YYNGEE. In nucleotides, the CDR3 is TGTGCCAGCAGCTCAGGGGGAAAGGGCACAGATACGCAGTATTTT. Residues: CASSSGGKGTDTQYF.

A single count supports this clone. The chain employs TRBV11-2 and TRBJ2-7, with D possibly being TRBD1 (5 bases). The germline V gene encodes CDR1 SGHAT and CDR2 FQNNGV. The CDR3 contains 15 residues. The ends were cut back, 6 bases at V and 5 bases at J, with 20 bases in the middle. The CDR3 DNA is TGTGCCAGCAGTTCTAACCCCCCAGGGTGGCACGAGCAGTACTTC. This translates into CASSSNPPGWHEQYF.